The rows below give T cell receptor beta chains drawn from one sample of a study of T cells after yellow fever vaccination. TCRdb processed the 5' RACE reads anew with MiXCR; each CDR3 protein has one entry. The data show nearly 550,000 distinct CDR3 sequences, under 25% seen once. The material was PBMCs, obtained 15 days after the yellow fever booster vaccination. These receptors were taken from a man aged 25-45 years who received the YFV17D yellow fever vaccine. Both conserved end residues are trimmed from each CDR3. The D gene is left open where the match is weak.

TRBJ2-7	TRBD2	TRBV28	ASGHSTSGRGEQY
TRBJ2-3	.	TRBV7-8	ASSLAISSTDTQY
TRBJ2-5	TRBD1	TRBV20-1	SAKQGAGGETQY
TRBJ2-3	TRBD2	TRBV4-3	ASSLSLAGSTDTQY
TRBJ2-1	.	TRBV20-1	SAEPGSVTYNEQF
TRBJ2-1	TRBD2	TRBV12-3/TRBV12-4	ASSPPAGGPFNEQF
TRBJ2-5	.	TRBV20-1	SAPSYGREETQY
TRBJ2-7	.	TRBV20-1	SALDTSLATTYEQY
TRBJ1-4	.	TRBV7-2	ASSAGGGLGKLF
TRBJ2-5	.	TRBV13	ASSWGFPGDQETQY
TRBJ2-5	TRBD1	TRBV7-2	ASSPDRAGTQY
TRBJ2-4	.	TRBV5-1	ASSDPGIPDIQY
TRBJ2-3	.	TRBV19	ASSTYAGLSTDTQY
TRBJ2-7	TRBD1	TRBV12-3/TRBV12-4	ASSQRGLNEQY
TRBJ2-7	.	TRBV10-3	AIRGQGEQY
TRBJ2-6	TRBD1	TRBV6-2/TRBV6-3	ASRRQGISSGANVLT
TRBJ2-7	.	TRBV9	ASSPQPSAYYEQY
TRBJ2-2	TRBD2	TRBV7-8	ASSPVGAGGSDTGEMF
TRBJ2-5	TRBD1	TRBV25-1	ASSDPGQGVGTQY
TRBJ2-1	.	TRBV20-1	STTGFSYNEQF
TRBJ2-7	TRBD2	TRBV7-2	ASSLHTSGTSGRALN
TRBJ2-7	.	TRBV12-3/TRBV12-4	ASSFLTPTYEQY
TRBJ2-5	.	TRBV7-9	ASSTPTGRQETQY
TRBJ2-1	TRBD2	TRBV7-2	ASSFRSGNYNEQF
TRBJ2-3	TRBD2	TRBV4-1	ASSQLSSTSGRGWNTDTQY
TRBJ2-7	TRBD1	TRBV18	ASSPLGTGGIEQY
TRBJ2-2	TRBD2	TRBV20-1	SAGRLAGGRRRDTGELF
TRBJ1-1	.	TRBV23-1	ASSHPEGHSGSSLEAF
TRBJ2-7	.	TRBV30	AWTSEDFSYEQY
TRBJ2-1	.	TRBV7-2	ASSSVGQLSYNEQF
TRBJ2-3	TRBD2	TRBV20-1	SAVLERETVDTQY
TRBJ2-4	.	TRBV20-1	SARDTSVQIKNIQY
TRBJ2-5	.	TRBV24-1	ATSDFISGQETQY
TRBJ1-1	.	TRBV24-1	ATSDLRENTEAF
TRBJ2-3	.	TRBV11-2	ASSPPLGSPMGTDTQY
TRBJ2-3	TRBD2	TRBV9	ASSARTSGSVADTQY
TRBJ2-1	.	TRBV5-1	ASSLDSHYNEQF
TRBJ2-7	.	TRBV4-3	ASSQDHAGASYEQY
TRBJ2-7	TRBD2	TRBV9	ASSPGLAGLGEQY
TRBJ1-5	.	TRBV3-1	ASSQSLGEGSGQPQH
TRBJ2-7	TRBD1	TRBV6-2/TRBV6-3	ASSYPRQGYEQY
TRBJ2-3	TRBD2	TRBV11-2	ASSSLPGLAGGNTDTQY
TRBJ2-2	.	TRBV28	ASTPGGTGELF
TRBJ2-7	.	TRBV5-1	ASSDRASHEQY
TRBJ2-7	.	TRBV15	ATSRDDRDEQY
TRBJ2-4	TRBD2	TRBV27	ASSLASGRSAKNIQY
TRBJ1-5	.	TRBV20-1	SASERGSQPQH
TRBJ2-3	.	TRBV5-8	ASTPQGGHTDTQY
TRBJ2-7	.	TRBV12-3/TRBV12-4	ASSLASSSYEQY